The T cell receptor (beta chain) under discussion was sequenced for a study of T-cell memory formation after mild COVID-19. V lost 0 bases, J lost 6 bases, and 9 bases lay in between. This CDR3 spans 14 amino acids. Per germline, CDR1 SGHRS and CDR2 YFSETQ. TCRdb redid the calling of the 5' RACE reads with MiXCR, one entry per CDR3 protein. The sample includes some 450,000 distinct CDR3 sequences, over 15% seen only once; the top ten take roughly 8.4%. This TCR came from an adult woman who had mild COVID-19 (a few samples of this study predate the infection). Cell type and time point are not known. Sequencing was performed on PBMCs or a T cell subset sorted from them (not recorded which). The chain is built from TRBV5-1 and TRBJ2-2; D may be TRBD1 or TRBD2 (5 bases each). The CDR3 region has the DNA TGCGCCAGCAGCTTGGGGCAGGGAGCCGGGGAGCTGTTTTTT. Translation gives CASSLGQGAGELFF.